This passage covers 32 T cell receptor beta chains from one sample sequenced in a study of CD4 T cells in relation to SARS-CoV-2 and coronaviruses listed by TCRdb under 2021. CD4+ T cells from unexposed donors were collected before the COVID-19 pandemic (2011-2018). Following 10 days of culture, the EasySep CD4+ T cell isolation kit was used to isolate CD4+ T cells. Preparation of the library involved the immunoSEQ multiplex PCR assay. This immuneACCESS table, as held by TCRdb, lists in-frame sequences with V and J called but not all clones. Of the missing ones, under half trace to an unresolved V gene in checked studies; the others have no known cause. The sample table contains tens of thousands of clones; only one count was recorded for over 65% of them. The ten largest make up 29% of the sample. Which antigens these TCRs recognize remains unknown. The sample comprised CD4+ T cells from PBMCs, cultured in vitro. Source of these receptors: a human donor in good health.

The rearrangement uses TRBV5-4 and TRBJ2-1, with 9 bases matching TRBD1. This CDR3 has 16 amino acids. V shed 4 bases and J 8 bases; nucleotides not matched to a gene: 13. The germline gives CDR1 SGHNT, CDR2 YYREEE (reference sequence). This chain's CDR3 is CASSPWTGAGGDEQFF. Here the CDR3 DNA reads TGTGCCAGCAGCCCCTGGACAGGGGCTGGGGGGGATGAGCAGTTCTTC.

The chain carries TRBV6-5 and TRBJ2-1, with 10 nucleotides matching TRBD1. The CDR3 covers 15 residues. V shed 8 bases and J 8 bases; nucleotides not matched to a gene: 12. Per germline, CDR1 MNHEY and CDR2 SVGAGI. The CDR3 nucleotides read TGTGCCAGCCAGACGGGGACAGGGGAATTCTATGAGCAGTTCTTC. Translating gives CASQTGTGEFYEQFF.

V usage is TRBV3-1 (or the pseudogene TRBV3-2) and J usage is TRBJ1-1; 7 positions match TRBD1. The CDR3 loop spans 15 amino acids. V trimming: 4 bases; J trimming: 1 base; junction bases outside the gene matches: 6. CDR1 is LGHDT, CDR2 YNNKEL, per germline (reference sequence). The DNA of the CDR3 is TGTGCCAGCAGCCCAACCGGGACAGCGAACACTGAAGCTTTCTTT. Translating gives CASSPTGTANTEAFF.

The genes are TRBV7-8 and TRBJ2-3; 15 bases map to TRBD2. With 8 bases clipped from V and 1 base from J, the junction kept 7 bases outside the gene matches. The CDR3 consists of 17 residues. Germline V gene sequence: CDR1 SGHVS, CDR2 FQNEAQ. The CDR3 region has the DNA TGTGCCAGCGGGACTAGCGGGAGGCCCCCGGGCACAGATACGCAGTATTTT. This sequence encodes CASGTSGRPPGTDTQYF. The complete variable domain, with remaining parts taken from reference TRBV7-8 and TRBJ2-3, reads GAGVSQSPRYKVAKRGQDVALRCDPISGHVSLFWYQQALGQGPEFLTYFQNEAQLDKSGLPSDRFFAERPEGSVSTLKIQRTQQEDSAVYLCASGTSGRPPGTDTQYFGPGTRLTVL.

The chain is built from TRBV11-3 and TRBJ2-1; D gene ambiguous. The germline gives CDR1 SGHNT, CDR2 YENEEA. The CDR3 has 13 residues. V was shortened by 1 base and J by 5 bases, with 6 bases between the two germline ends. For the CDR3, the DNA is TGTGCCAGCAGCTTAGTCGGAGACAATGAGCAGTTCTTC. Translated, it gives CASSLVGDNEQFF.

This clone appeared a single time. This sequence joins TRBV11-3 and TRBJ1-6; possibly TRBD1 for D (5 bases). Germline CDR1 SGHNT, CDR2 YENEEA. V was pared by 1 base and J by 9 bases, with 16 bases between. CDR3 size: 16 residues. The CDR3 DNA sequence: TGTGCCAGCAGCTTAGGTGAGGAAAGTGACAGTTCACCCCTCCACTTT. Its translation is CASSLGEESDSSPLHF. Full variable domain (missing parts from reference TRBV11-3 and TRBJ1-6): EAGVVQSPRYKIIEKKQPVAFWCNPISGHNTLYWYLQNLGQGPELLIRYENEEAVDDSQLPKDRFSAERLKGVDSTLKIQPAELGDSAVYLCASSLGEESDSSPLHFGNGTRLTVT.

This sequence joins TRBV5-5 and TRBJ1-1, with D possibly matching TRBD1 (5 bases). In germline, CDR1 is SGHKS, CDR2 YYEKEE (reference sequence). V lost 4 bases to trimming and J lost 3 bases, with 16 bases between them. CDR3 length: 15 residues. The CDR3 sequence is CASSPQGIQDTEAFF. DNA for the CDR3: TGTGCCAGCAGCCCCCAGGGTATTCAGGACACTGAAGCTTTCTTT.

The CDR3 spells CASSLGGTDTQYF. For the CDR3, the DNA is TGCGCCAGCAGCTTGGGGGGCACAGATACGCAGTATTTT. V usage is TRBV5-1 and J usage is TRBJ2-3; D remains ambiguous. Trimming took 0 bases from V and 1 from J, leaving 3 bases between them. CDR1 is SGHRS, CDR2 YFSETQ, per germline. The CDR3 is 13 residues long.

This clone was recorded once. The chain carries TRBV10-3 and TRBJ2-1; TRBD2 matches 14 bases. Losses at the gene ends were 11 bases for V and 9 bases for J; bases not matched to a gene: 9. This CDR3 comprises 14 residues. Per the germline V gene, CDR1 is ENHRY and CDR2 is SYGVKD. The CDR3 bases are TGTGCCGCGACTAGCGGGAGGGCCGAGGGTGAGCAGTTCTTC. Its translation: CAATSGRAEGEQFF.

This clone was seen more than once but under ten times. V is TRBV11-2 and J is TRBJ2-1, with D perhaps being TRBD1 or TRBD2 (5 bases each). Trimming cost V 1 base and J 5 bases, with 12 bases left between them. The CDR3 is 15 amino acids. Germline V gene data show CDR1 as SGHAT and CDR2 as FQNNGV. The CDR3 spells CASSLALGVHNEQFF. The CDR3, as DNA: TGTGCCAGCAGCTTAGCTCTGGGGGTACACAATGAGCAGTTCTTC.

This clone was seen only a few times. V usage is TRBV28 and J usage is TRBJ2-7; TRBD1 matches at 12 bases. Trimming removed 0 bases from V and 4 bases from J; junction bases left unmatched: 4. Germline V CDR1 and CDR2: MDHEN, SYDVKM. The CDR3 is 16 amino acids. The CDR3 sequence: CASSLWGQGAEYEQYF. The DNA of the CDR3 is TGTGCCAGCAGTTTATGGGGACAGGGGGCGGAATACGAGCAGTACTTC.

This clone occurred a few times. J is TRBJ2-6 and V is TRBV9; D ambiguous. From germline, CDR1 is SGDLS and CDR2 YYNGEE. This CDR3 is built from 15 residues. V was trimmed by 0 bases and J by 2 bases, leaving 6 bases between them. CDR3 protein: CASSVGRTGANVLTF. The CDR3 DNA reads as TGTGCCAGCAGCGTAGGGCGGACTGGGGCCAACGTCCTGACTTTC.

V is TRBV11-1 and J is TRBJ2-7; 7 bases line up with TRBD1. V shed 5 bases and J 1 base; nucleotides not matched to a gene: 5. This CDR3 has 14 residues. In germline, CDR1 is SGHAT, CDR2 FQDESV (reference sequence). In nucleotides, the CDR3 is TGTGCCAGCAGCCGACAGGGTAATTCCTACGAGCAGTACTTC. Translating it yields CASSRQGNSYEQYF.

This chain's CDR3 is CASSSNLIQHTEAFF. The CDR3 nucleotides read TGTGCCAGTAGTTCAAACCTTATACAACACACTGAAGCTTTCTTT. The chain has TRBV19 and TRBJ1-1; D not resolved. Germline V gives CDR1 LNHDA, CDR2 SQIVND (reference sequence). V lost 5 bases, J lost 3 bases, and 16 bases lay in between. The length of the CDR3 is 15 residues.

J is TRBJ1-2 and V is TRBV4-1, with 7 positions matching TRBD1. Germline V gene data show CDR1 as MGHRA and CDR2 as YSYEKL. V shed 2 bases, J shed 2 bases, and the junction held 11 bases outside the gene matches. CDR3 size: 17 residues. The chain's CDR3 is CASSQPAGGLRNYGYTF. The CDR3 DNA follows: TGCGCCAGCAGCCAACCGGCAGGGGGTCTACGAAACTATGGCTACACCTTC.

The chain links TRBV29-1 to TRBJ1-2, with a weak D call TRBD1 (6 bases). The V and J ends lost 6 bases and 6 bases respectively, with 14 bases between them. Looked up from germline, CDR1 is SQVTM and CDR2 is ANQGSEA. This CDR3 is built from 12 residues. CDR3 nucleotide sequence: TGCAGCGTCCAGGACAGCTTAAATGGCTACACCTTC. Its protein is CSVQDSLNGYTF.

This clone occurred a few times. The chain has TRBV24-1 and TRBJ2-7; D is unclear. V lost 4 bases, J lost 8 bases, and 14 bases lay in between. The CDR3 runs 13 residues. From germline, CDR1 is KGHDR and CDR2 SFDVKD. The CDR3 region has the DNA TGTGCCACCAGTGAAGAAACCTCTGGTAAGCAGTACTTC. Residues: CATSEETSGKQYF.

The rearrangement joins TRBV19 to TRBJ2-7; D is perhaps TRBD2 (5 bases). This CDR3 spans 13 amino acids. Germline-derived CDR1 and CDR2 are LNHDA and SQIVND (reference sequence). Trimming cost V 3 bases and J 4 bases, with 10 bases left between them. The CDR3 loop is CASSIGKPYEQYF. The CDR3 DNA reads TGTGCCAGTAGTATCGGGAAGCCGTACGAGCAGTACTTC.

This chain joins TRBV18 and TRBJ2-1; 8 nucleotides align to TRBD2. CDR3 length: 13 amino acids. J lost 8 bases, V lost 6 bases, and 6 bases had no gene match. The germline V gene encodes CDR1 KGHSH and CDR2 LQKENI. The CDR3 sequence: CASSPGGEHEQFF. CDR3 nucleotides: TGTGCCAGCTCCCCCGGGGGGGAACATGAGCAGTTCTTC.

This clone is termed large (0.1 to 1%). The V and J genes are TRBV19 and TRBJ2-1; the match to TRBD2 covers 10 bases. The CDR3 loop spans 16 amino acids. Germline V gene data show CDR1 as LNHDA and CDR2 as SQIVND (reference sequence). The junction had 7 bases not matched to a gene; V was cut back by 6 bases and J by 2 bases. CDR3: CASRRAGGLTYNEQFF. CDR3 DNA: TGTGCCAGTAGGAGAGCGGGAGGGCTAACCTACAATGAGCAGTTCTTC.

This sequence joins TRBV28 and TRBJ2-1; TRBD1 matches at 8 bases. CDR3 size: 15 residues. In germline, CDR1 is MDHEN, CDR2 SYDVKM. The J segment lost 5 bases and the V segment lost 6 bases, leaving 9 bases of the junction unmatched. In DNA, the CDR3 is TGTGCCAGCAGAACCCAGGGGGCGGGTGACAATGAGCAGTTCTTC. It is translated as CASRTQGAGDNEQFF.

The CDR3 coding sequence is TGTGCCAGCAGCTTGATACAGGGGGCTCTGACTGAAGCTTTCTTT. The encoded protein is CASSLIQGALTEAFF. The rearrangement uses TRBV5-6 and TRBJ1-1; 9 positions match TRBD1. The CDR3 spans 15 residues. Germline CDR1 and CDR2: SGHDT and YYEEEE. The junction had 6 bases not matched to a gene; V was cut back by 1 base and J by 5 bases.

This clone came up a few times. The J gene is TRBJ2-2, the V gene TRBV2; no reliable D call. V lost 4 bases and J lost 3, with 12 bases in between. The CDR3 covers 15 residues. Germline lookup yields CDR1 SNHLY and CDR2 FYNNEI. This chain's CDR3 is CASSGDSLYTGELFF. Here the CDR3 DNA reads TGTGCCAGCAGTGGTGATAGCTTGTACACCGGGGAGCTGTTTTTT.

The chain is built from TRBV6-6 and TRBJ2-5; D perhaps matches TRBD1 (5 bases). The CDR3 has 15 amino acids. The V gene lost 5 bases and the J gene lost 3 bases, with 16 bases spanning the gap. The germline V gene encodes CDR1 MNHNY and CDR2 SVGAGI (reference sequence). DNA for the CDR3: TGTGCCAGCAGTCCCCTTGGCAGGGAAAAAGAGACCCAGTACTTC. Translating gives CASSPLGREKETQYF.

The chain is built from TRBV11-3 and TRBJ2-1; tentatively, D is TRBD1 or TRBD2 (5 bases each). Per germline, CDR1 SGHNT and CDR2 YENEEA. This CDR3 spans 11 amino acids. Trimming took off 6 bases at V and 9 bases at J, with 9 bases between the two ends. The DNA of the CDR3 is TGTGCCAGCAGTTTGGGGGTTGAGCAGTTCTTC. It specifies CASSLGVEQFF.

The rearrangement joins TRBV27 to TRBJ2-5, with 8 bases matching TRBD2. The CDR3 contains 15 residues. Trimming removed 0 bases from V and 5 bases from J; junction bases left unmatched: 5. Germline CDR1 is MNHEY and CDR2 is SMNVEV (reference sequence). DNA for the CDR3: TGTGCCAGCAGTTTATCAGCGGGGGTGCTGGAGACCCAGTACTTC. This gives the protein CASSLSAGVLETQYF.

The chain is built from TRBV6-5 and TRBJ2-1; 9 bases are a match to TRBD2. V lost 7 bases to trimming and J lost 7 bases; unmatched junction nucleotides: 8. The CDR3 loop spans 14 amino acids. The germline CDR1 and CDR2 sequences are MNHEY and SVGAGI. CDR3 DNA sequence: TGTGCCAGCACCCGCCGGACTAGCGAGAATGAGCAGTTCTTC. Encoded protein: CASTRRTSENEQFF.

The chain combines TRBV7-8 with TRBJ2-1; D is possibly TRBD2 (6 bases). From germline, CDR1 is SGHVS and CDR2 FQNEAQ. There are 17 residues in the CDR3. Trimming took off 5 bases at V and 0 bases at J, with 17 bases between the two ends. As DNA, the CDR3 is TGTGCCAGCAGCCTGATCGAGAGGGAGGCCTCCTACAATGAGCAGTTCTTC. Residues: CASSLIEREASYNEQFF.

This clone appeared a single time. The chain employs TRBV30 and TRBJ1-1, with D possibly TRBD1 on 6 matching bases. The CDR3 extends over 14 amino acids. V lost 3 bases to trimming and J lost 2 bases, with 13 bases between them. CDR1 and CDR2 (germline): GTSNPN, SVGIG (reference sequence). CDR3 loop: CAWRGTGLNTEAFF. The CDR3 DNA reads TGTGCCTGGAGGGGAACAGGGCTAAACACTGAAGCTTTCTTT.

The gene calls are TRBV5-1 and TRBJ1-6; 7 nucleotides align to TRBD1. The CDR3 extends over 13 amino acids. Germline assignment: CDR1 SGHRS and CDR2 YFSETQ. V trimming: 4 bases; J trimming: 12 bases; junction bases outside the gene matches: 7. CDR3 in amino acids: CASSPGQREPLHF. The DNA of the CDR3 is TGCGCCAGCAGCCCGGGACAGAGAGAACCCCTCCACTTT.

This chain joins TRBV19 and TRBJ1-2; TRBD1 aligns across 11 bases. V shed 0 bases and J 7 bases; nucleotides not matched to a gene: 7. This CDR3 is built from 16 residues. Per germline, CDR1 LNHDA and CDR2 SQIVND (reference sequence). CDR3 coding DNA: TGTGCCAGTAGTATAGATGGGACAGGGGGTCCGGGTGGCTACACCTTC. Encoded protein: CASSIDGTGGPGGYTF.

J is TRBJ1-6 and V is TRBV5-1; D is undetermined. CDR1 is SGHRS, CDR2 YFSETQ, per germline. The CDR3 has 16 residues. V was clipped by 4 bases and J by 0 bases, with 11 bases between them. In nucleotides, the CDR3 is TGCGCCAGCAGCCTGGACGCCAGCTCCTATAATTCACCCCTCCACTTT. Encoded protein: CASSLDASSYNSPLHF.